The 7 T cell receptor beta chains in this list originate from one sample, sequenced in a study of T cell responses to AZD1222 COVID-19 vaccine. Produced via immunoSEQ multiplex PCR; TCRdb's table is partial and in-frame only. Seen here are just under 150,000 clones, about 82% observed once, and the top ten hold about 4.8%. The specimen was peripheral blood, collected 28 days after the second AZD1222 dose. Receptors were obtained from an adult who received the AZD1222 COVID-19 vaccine.

The chain employs TRBV19 and TRBJ1-2, with D possibly matching TRBD1 (6 bases). CDR1 and CDR2 from the germline V gene are LNHDA and SQIVND (reference sequence). This CDR3 region has 13 residues. V was cut by 5 bases and J by 3 bases, with 10 bases left in between. Here the CDR3 DNA reads TGTGCCAGTAGTGCACAGGGAGACTATGGCTACACCTTC. Protein product: CASSAQGDYGYTF.

The table lists this clone with a few counts. DNA of the CDR3: TGCGCCAGCAGCTCGGCCCAGGGAGACACCGGGGAGCTGTTTTTT. Protein sequence: CASSSAQGDTGELFF. This chain uses TRBV5-1 with TRBJ2-2; D may be TRBD1 or TRBD2 (5 bases each). The CDR3 has 15 residues. Germline V CDR1 and CDR2: SGHRS, YFSETQ. V shed 3 bases and J shed 3 bases, with 12 bases lying between them.

The CDR3 reads CASSNGNQPQHF. Here the CDR3 DNA reads TGTGCCAGCTCTAATGGCAATCAGCCCCAGCATTTT. The chain has TRBV18 and TRBJ1-5; D not certain. Germline lookup yields CDR1 KGHSH and CDR2 LQKENI. CDR3 length: 12 residues. V lost 6 bases, J lost 2 bases, and 5 bases lay in between.

The chain is built from TRBV19 and TRBJ1-2; perhaps TRBD1 as D (5 bases). The CDR3 length is 13 residues. Germline V gene lookup returns CDR1 LNHDA and CDR2 SQIVND (reference sequence). V lost 6 bases and J 2 bases, leaving 10 bases between the germline ends. The CDR3 DNA is TGTGCCAGTAGGTATAGGACAAACTATGGCTACACCTTC. As protein: CASRYRTNYGYTF. The complete variable domain, with remaining parts taken from reference TRBV19 and TRBJ1-2, reads DGGITQSPKYLFRKEGQNVTLSCEQNLNHDAMYWYRQDPGQGLRLIYYSQIVNDFQKGDIAEGYSVSREKKESFPLTVTSAQKNPTAFYLCASRYRTNYGYTFGSGTRLTVV.

The chain uses TRBV11-3 and TRBJ2-2; D is unclear. V was shortened by 1 base and J by 4 bases, with 13 bases between the two germline ends. CDR3 size: 16 residues. Germline assignment: CDR1 SGHNT and CDR2 YENEEA. CDR3 nucleotides: TGTGCCAGCAGCTTAGTTGGGGTTTCGGGCACCGGGGAGCTGTTTTTT. This sequence encodes CASSLVGVSGTGELFF.

The sample holds a few counts of this clone. This chain uses TRBV18 with TRBJ1-2; 9 bases fit TRBD1. V lost 4 bases to trimming and J lost 6 bases; unmatched junction nucleotides: 6. This CDR3 spans 14 amino acids. CDR1 is KGHSH and CDR2 is LQKENI in the germline V gene. CDR3 sequence: CASSRDRDQDGYTF. The CDR3 DNA reads TGTGCCAGCTCACGGGACAGGGATCAAGATGGCTACACCTTC.

The chain carries TRBV23-1 and TRBJ1-2; D is unclear. TRBV23-1 counts as an open reading frame of uncertain function. This CDR3 has 11 residues. The V and J ends lost 10 bases and 14 bases respectively, with 20 bases between them. The CDR3, as DNA: TGCGCCAACAAACCCGGGTGGGGTGATACCTTC. It codes for CANKPGWGDTF.